The 31 T cell receptor beta chains listed next were all sequenced from one sample in a study of human T cells and chemical hapten exposure. Time point given: patch test 1, 2 weeks after DPC sensitization. Treatment meaning: therapeutic diphenylcyclopropenone sensitization with weekly scalp DPC. TCRdb itself ran the RACE reads through MiXCR, one entry per CDR3 protein. The profile shows tens of thousands of distinct CDR3 sequences, about 9.4% of them singletons. The sequenced sample was whole blood, obtained in connection with sensitization to the hapten diphenylcyclopropenone (DPC). These receptors were taken from a woman in her forties or fifties with alopecia areata. Some clones in this sample may be carry-over from other donors' samples.

The rearrangement uses TRBV7-2 and TRBJ1-2; weak D call: TRBD1 (5 bases). The V end lost 7 bases, the J end lost 1 base, and 10 bases lay between the germline ends. CDR1 is SGHTA and CDR2 is FQGNSA in the germline V gene. This CDR3 region has 13 residues. CDR3 in DNA: TGTGCCAGCACCTTGGGGGGTAACTATGGCTACACCTTC. Amino acid sequence: CASTLGGNYGYTF. The full variable domain, in which reference TRBV7-2 and TRBJ1-2 provide the parts outside the CDR3, is GAGVSQSPSNKVTEKGKDVELRCDPISGHTALYWYRQSLGQGLEFLIYFQGNSAPDKSGLPSDRFSAERTGGSVSTLTIQRTQQEDSAVYLCASTLGGNYGYTFGSGTRLTVV.

The genes are TRBV20-1 and TRBJ2-5; 8 bases map to TRBD1. V dropped 6 bases and J dropped 5; count of bases not matched to a gene: 2. The germline V gene encodes CDR1 DFQATT and CDR2 SNEGSKA (reference sequence). The CDR3 is 11 amino acids. CDR3 sequence reads: CSATGGETQYF. CDR3 DNA: TGCAGTGCCACAGGGGGGGAGACCCAGTACTTC.

This clonotype was recorded at least ten times. This chain links TRBV7-9 with TRBJ1-5; the D is unclear. Trimming took 8 bases from V and 0 from J, leaving 11 bases between them. CDR1 and CDR2 (germline): SEHNR, FQNEAQ (reference sequence). This CDR3 region has 14 residues. The CDR3 region is CASGSDHSNQPQHF. Written as DNA, the CDR3 is TGTGCCAGCGGAAGCGACCATAGCAATCAGCCCCAGCATTTT.

The V call is TRBV6-1, the J call TRBJ2-7; 12 bases match TRBD2. Germline lookup yields CDR1 MNHNS and CDR2 SASEGT. The CDR3 length is 15 residues. Losses at the gene ends were 6 bases for V and 1 base for J; bases not matched to a gene: 4. Written as DNA, the CDR3 is TGTGCCAGCAGGAACCTAGCGGGAGGGTCCTACGAGCAGTACTTC. This gives the protein CASRNLAGGSYEQYF.

This clonotype showed up many times. The CDR3 sequence: CASSYPGQGASGANVLTF. The CDR3 DNA reads TGTGCCAGCAGTTACCCCGGACAAGGGGCGTCTGGGGCCAACGTCCTGACTTTC. V gene TRBV6-6 combines with J gene TRBJ2-6, with a possible D match to TRBD1 (5 bases). Trimming left V 2 bases short and J 1 base short, with 15 bases between. Germline V lookup: CDR1 MNHNY, CDR2 SVGAGI (reference sequence). The CDR3 contains 18 residues.

This clonotype was seen more than once but under ten times. The chain links TRBV20-1 to TRBJ1-3; no clear D. The CDR3 is made up of 13 amino acids. The germline V and J ends were trimmed by 3 bases and 0 bases, with 6 bases remaining between them. Germline assignment: CDR1 DFQATT and CDR2 SNEGSKA (reference sequence). The CDR3 bases are TGCAGTGCTAGCACCTTCTCTGGAAACACCATATATTTT. Translated, it gives CSASTFSGNTIYF.

V gene TRBV6-2 or TRBV6-3 combines with J gene TRBJ2-5; 14 bases agree with TRBD2. CDR3 length equals 17 residues. Germline CDR1 is MNHEY and CDR2 is SVGEGT. The V segment lost 5 bases and the J segment 5 bases; nucleotides outside the gene matches: 10. The CDR3 reads CASSPYGTSGRSETQYF. CDR3 nucleotide sequence: TGTGCCAGCAGTCCCTACGGGACTAGCGGGAGAAGTGAGACCCAGTACTTC.

This clonotype showed up just a few times. The chain links TRBV2 to TRBJ1-1, with D maybe TRBD1 (6 bases). The germline V gene encodes CDR1 SNHLY and CDR2 FYNNEI. The CDR3 has 15 residues. V gave up 6 bases and J gave up 1 base, with 15 bases separating them. For the CDR3, the DNA is TGTGCCAGCAGCCCGAGAGGACAGCGGAACACTGAAGCTTTCTTT. Protein product: CASSPRGQRNTEAFF.

This clonotype was seen more than once but under ten times. The chain employs TRBV3-2 and TRBJ2-7; TRBD1 is the table's D call and was not checked against the DNA. TRBV3-2 is a listed pseudogene. CDR3 size: 16 residues. The CDR3 DNA reads TGTGCCAGCAGCCATCCGCGAGGGGGCCCCGGCTACGAGCAGTACTTC. It codes for CASSHPRGGPGYEQYF.

This clonotype occurred many times. The rearrangement links TRBV12-3 or TRBV12-4 to TRBJ2-5, with 12 bases identical to TRBD2. The J segment lost 6 bases and the V segment lost 8 bases, leaving 4 bases of the junction unmatched. The CDR3 is made up of 13 amino acids. The CDR3 sequence: CASRLAGEKTQYF. CDR3 nucleotide sequence: TGTGCCAGCCGACTAGCGGGAGAAAAGACCCAGTACTTC.

This chain joins TRBV7-8 and TRBJ2-1; a weak D match, TRBD2 (6 bases). The CDR3 sequence is 16 residues long. CDR1 is SGHVS and CDR2 is FQNEAQ in the germline V gene. V was clipped by 2 bases and J by 7 bases, with 18 bases between them. The CDR3 coding sequence is TGTGCCAGCAGCTTAACCCAGGGCGGGATCGCAAATGAGCAGTTCTTC. It yields the protein CASSLTQGGIANEQFF.

The V and J genes are TRBV6-2 or TRBV6-3 and TRBJ1-2; D is unclear. The CDR3 length is 12 residues. Trimming stripped 6 bases from V and 6 bases from J, with 11 bases between. The germline gives CDR1 MNHEY, CDR2 SVGEGT. Here the CDR3 reads CASRRTVDGYTF. In nucleotides, the CDR3 is TGTGCCAGCAGGAGAACCGTGGATGGCTACACCTTC.

Only a few counts were recorded for this clonotype. The chain combines TRBV12-3 or TRBV12-4 with TRBJ1-4; 9 bases are shared with TRBD1. V lost 5 bases to trimming and J lost 3 bases; unmatched junction nucleotides: 7. This CDR3 region has 16 residues. In DNA form, the CDR3 reads TGTGCCAGCAGTCTGAGGACAGGGGAGCCTAATGAAAAACTGTTTTTT. Translated, it gives CASSLRTGEPNEKLFF.

Remarks on this clonotype: A much larger clonotype is one base distant, so this may be a read error. The rearrangement links TRBV3-1 to TRBJ2-7, with D possibly being TRBD2 (6 bases). Germline CDR1 LGHDT, CDR2 YNNKEL (reference sequence). The CDR3 covers 19 residues. Deletions cut 0 bases from V and 7 bases from J, with 28 bases between. CDR3 DNA: TGTGCCAGCAGCCAAGAATCTCCCCCTGACGGGAGTAGGGGAAGGGAGCAGTACTTC. Amino acids: CASSQESPPDGSRGREQYF.

This clonotype was observed a few times. The V and J genes are TRBV13 and TRBJ2-7, with D perhaps TRBD2 (7 bases). Per the germline V gene, CDR1 is PRHDT and CDR2 is FYEKMQ (reference sequence). V lost 5 bases and J 3 bases, leaving 14 bases between the germline ends. The length of the CDR3 is 14 residues. In DNA form, the CDR3 reads TGTGCCAGCAGCGAGGGGGGGACCAACTACGAGCAGTACTTC. It codes for CASSEGGTNYEQYF.

This clonotype was detected only a few times. The gene calls are TRBV7-2 and TRBJ1-4, with TRBD1 matching over 8 bases. Germline V gene data show CDR1 as SGHTA and CDR2 as FQGNSA. CDR3 size: 12 residues. The V and J ends lost 4 bases and 12 bases, in that order; junction bases with no gene match: 4. CDR3 DNA sequence: TGTGCCAGCAGCTCACCGACAGGGGAACTGTTTTTT. This encodes CASSSPTGELFF.

This clonotype occurred many times. The chain uses TRBV28 and TRBJ2-1; D is undetermined. The germline V gene encodes CDR1 MDHEN and CDR2 SYDVKM. V was trimmed by 3 bases and J by 5 bases, leaving 11 bases between them. The CDR3 loop spans 14 amino acids. Here the CDR3 reads CASSLSAPNNEQFF. CDR3 coding DNA: TGTGCCAGCAGTTTGTCGGCCCCTAACAATGAGCAGTTCTTC.

J is TRBJ2-5 and V is TRBV18; D remains unclear. Trimming took 2 bases from V and 4 from J, leaving 5 bases between them. The CDR3 has 12 amino acids. Germline values: CDR1 KGHSH, CDR2 LQKENI. The CDR3 region is CASSPAVETQYF. The CDR3 bases are TGTGCCAGCTCACCAGCGGTAGAGACCCAGTACTTC.

This clonotype was found many times. The chain is built from TRBV7-6 and TRBJ1-1, with D tentatively TRBD1 (6 bases). The germline CDR1 and CDR2 sequences are SGHVS and FNYEAQ. This CDR3 has 16 amino acids. V lost 0 bases to trimming and J lost 4 bases, with 15 bases between them. The CDR3 DNA is TGTGCCAGCAGCTTAGCGCCGGGGGCGGGGGTCACTGAAGCTTTCTTT. It translates to CASSLAPGAGVTEAFF.

The V gene is TRBV7-8, the J gene TRBJ2-5, with TRBD1 identical over 9 bases. Germline CDR1 SGHVS, CDR2 FQNEAQ. After removal of 5 bases from V and 5 bases from J, the junction contained 6 bases not matched to a gene. CDR3 length: 14 amino acids. The CDR3 sequence is CASSRTGGAETQYF. CDR3 DNA sequence: TGTGCCAGCAGCCGAACAGGGGGCGCGGAGACCCAGTACTTC. The variable domain in full, completed from reference TRBV7-8 and TRBJ2-5, reads GAGVSQSPRYKVAKRGQDVALRCDPISGHVSLFWYQQALGQGPEFLTYFQNEAQLDKSGLPSDRFFAERPEGSVSTLKIQRTQQEDSAVYLCASSRTGGAETQYFGPGTRLLVL.

The chain combines TRBV7-6 with TRBJ2-2; the D is unclear. Trimming cost V 8 bases and J 0 bases, with 10 bases left between them. The CDR3 is 14 residues long. Germline CDR1 and CDR2: SGHVS and FNYEAQ. This CDR3 reads CASRDQSNTGELFF. CDR3 bases: TGTGCCAGCCGCGACCAATCGAACACCGGGGAGCTGTTTTTT.

This chain uses TRBV2 with TRBJ2-1; D remains ambiguous. Germline loops: CDR1 SNHLY, CDR2 FYNNEI. This CDR3 has 13 amino acids. V lost 1 base and J lost 10, with 11 bases in between. The DNA of the CDR3 is TGTGCCAGCAGTGAAGGATGGGTTGGCGAGCAGTTCTTC. Protein product: CASSEGWVGEQFF.

This chain connects TRBV28 to TRBJ2-7; D is possibly TRBD1 or TRBD2 (5 bases each). The CDR3 is 13 amino acids. Trimming took off 7 bases at V and 3 bases at J, with 13 bases between the two ends. CDR1 MDHEN and CDR2 SYDVKM come from the germline V gene. CDR3 amino acids: CASIGDGRYEQYF. The DNA of the CDR3 is TGTGCCAGCATAGGGGACGGGCGCTACGAGCAGTACTTC.

Only a few counts were recorded for this clonotype. The CDR3 DNA reads as TGTGCCAGCTCCCACGGGTCTAGCGGGAGGGCCTCAGATACGCAGTATTTT. Translated, it gives CASSHGSSGRASDTQYF. The V call is TRBV18, the J call TRBJ2-3; 12 bases fit TRBD2. Germline CDR1 reads KGHSH; CDR2 reads LQKENI. The CDR3 contains 17 residues. After removal of 6 bases from V and 4 bases from J, the junction contained 11 bases not matched to a gene.

Only a few counts were recorded for this clonotype. The gene calls are TRBV18 and TRBJ1-5; D not resolved. This CDR3 is built from 13 residues. Trimming stripped 1 base from V and 5 bases from J, with 6 bases between. The germline gives CDR1 KGHSH, CDR2 LQKENI. CDR3 DNA: TGTGCCAGCTCACCACAAAAGTATCAGCCCCAGCATTTT. It encodes CASSPQKYQPQHF.

This clonotype was detected only a few times. This chain uses TRBV5-5 with TRBJ1-1; 10 nucleotides agree with TRBD1. The ends lost 4 bases at V and 8 bases at J; junction bases unmatched: 5. Germline V lookup: CDR1 SGHKS, CDR2 YYEKEE (reference sequence). The CDR3 is 13 residues long. The CDR3 sequence: CASSHRDRGEAFF. Written as DNA, the CDR3 is TGTGCCAGCAGCCACCGGGACAGGGGAGAAGCTTTCTTT.

This clonotype was counted only a few times. The genes are TRBV18 and TRBJ2-5; D may be TRBD2 (6 bases). Germline assignment: CDR1 KGHSH and CDR2 LQKENI. The V end was cut by 3 bases, the J end by 2 bases, with 7 bases between. The CDR3 totals 13 residues. The CDR3 DNA follows: TGTGCCAGCTCACCGACTAGGCAAGAGACCCAGTACTTC. The encoded protein is CASSPTRQETQYF.

This clonotype was found a few times. The chain has TRBV18 and TRBJ2-3, with no clear D. The germline V gene has CDR1 KGHSH and CDR2 LQKENI. CDR3 size: 17 residues. Trimming stripped 2 bases from V and 0 bases from J, with 15 bases between. CDR3 loop: CASSPTPATKSTDTQYF. CDR3 nucleotide sequence: TGTGCCAGCTCACCAACCCCGGCGACCAAGAGCACAGATACGCAGTATTTT.

In its sample, this clonotype was seen many times. The gene calls are TRBV5-5 and TRBJ2-1; D unclear. V was clipped by 4 bases and J by 0 bases, with 11 bases between them. Germline V gene data show CDR1 as SGHKS and CDR2 as YYEKEE (reference sequence). CDR3 length equals 15 residues. DNA for the CDR3: TGTGCCAGCAGCCCCCAGCCTAACTCCTACAATGAGCAGTTCTTC. Protein product: CASSPQPNSYNEQFF.

On this clonotype: Possible read error: a much larger clone is one base away. The V gene is TRBV12-3 or TRBV12-4, the J gene TRBJ1-2; the match to TRBD1 covers 7 bases. CDR3 size: 14 residues. V lost 6 bases to trimming and J lost 4 bases; unmatched junction nucleotides: 8. CDR3 nucleotide sequence: TGTGCCAGCAGAGTGACAGGGACGCCCTATGGCTACACCTTC. It encodes CASRVTGTPYGYTF.

The rearrangement uses TRBV11-2 and TRBJ2-7, with D possibly matching TRBD2 (5 bases). This CDR3 region has 13 residues. Per the germline V gene, CDR1 is SGHAT and CDR2 is FQNNGV. V was cut by 6 bases and J by 5 bases, with 14 bases left in between. This CDR3 is CASRPTSGNEQYF. Here the CDR3 DNA reads TGTGCCAGCAGGCCCACTTCGGGGAACGAGCAGTACTTC.